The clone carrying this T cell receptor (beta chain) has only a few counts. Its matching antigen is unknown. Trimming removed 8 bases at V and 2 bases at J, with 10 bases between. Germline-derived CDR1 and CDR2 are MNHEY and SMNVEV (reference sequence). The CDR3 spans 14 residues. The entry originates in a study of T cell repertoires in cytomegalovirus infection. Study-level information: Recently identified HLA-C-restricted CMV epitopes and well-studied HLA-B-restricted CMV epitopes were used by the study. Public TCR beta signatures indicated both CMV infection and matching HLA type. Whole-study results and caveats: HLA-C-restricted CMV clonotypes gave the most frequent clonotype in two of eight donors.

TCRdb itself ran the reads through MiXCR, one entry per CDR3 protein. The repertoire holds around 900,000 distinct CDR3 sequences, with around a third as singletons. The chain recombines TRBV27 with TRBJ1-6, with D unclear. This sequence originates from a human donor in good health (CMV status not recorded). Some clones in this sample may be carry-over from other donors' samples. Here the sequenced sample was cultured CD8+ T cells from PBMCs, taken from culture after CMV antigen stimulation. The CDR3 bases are TGTGCCAGCGGCCGAGGGCCCTATAATTCACCCCTCCACTTT. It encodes CASGRGPYNSPLHF.